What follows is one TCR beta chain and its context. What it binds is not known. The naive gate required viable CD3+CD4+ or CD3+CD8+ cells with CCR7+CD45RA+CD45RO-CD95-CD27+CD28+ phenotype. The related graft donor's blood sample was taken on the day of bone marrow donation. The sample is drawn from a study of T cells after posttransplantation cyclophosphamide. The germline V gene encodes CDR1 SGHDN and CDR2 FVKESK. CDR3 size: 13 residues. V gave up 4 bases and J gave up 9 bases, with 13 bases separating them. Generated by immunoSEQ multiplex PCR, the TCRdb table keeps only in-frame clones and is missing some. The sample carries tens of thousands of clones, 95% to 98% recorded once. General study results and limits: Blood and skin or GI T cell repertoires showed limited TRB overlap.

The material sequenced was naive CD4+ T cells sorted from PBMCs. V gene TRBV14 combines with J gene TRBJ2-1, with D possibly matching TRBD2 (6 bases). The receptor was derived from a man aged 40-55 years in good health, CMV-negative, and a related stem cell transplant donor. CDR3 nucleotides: TGTGCCAGCAGCCCGACTAGATCCGGTGAGCAGTTCTTC. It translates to CASSPTRSGEQFF.